A selection of T cell receptor beta chains follows, all from one sample in a study of response to subunit inactivated influenza vaccine. TCRdb re-called the RT-PCR reads with MiXCR, one entry per CDR3 protein. This table has 590,000 or so distinct CDR3 sequences, approximately 15% appearing once. The sample consisted of PBMCs from blood, taken around two weeks before vaccination. The receptors derive from a man aged 50 to 59 who received an inactivated influenza vaccine. CDR3s include the opening cysteine and the closing phenylalanine or tryptophan. Each record gives: V gene, D gene, clone size, J gene, CDR3 protein, CDR3 DNA. The D gene is left open where the match is weak. Size is stated for part of the rows, as once, few or many counts, or as a class when the clone is expanded.

v_call: TRBV18; d_call: TRBD1; clone_size: -; j_call: TRBJ1-3; cdr3_aa: CASSQDRGNTGNTIYF; cdr3_nt: TGTGCCAGCTCACAGGACAGGGGGAACACTGGAAACACCATATATTTT
v_call: TRBV12-3/TRBV12-4; d_call: -; clone_size: many; j_call: TRBJ2-1; cdr3_aa: CASSLAGGSNEQFF; cdr3_nt: TGTGCCAGCAGTTTAGCGGGAGGCTCCAATGAGCAGTTCTTC
v_call: TRBV20-1; d_call: -; clone_size: few; j_call: TRBJ1-6; cdr3_aa: CSAIQGLYSPLHF; cdr3_nt: TGCAGTGCTATCCAGGGATTATACTCACCCCTCCACTTT
v_call: TRBV27; d_call: -; clone_size: -; j_call: TRBJ1-1; cdr3_aa: CASSLGPRGGGLNTEAFF; cdr3_nt: TGTGCCAGCAGTTTGGGGCCACGTGGCGGGGGGTTGAACACTGAAGCTTTCTTT
v_call: TRBV12-3/TRBV12-4; d_call: TRBD1; clone_size: -; j_call: TRBJ2-3; cdr3_aa: CASSPLWTGTDTQYF; cdr3_nt: TGTGCCAGCAGTCCCCTCTGGACAGGGACAGATACGCAGTATTTT
v_call: TRBV7-8; d_call: -; clone_size: few; j_call: TRBJ1-6; cdr3_aa: CASSLDLRTYNSPLHF; cdr3_nt: TGTGCCAGCAGCTTAGATCTGCGAACGTATAATTCACCCCTCCACTTT
v_call: TRBV4-1; d_call: TRBD2; clone_size: few; j_call: TRBJ2-2; cdr3_aa: CASSQEGTSGNTGELFF; cdr3_nt: TGCGCCAGCAGCCAAGAGGGGACTAGCGGTAACACCGGGGAGCTGTTTTTT
v_call: TRBV12-3/TRBV12-4; d_call: -; clone_size: -; j_call: TRBJ1-6; cdr3_aa: CASSLAHIAGAGMSPLHF; cdr3_nt: TGTGCCAGCAGTTTGGCCCACATCGCCGGGGCAGGGATGTCACCCCTCCACTTT
v_call: TRBV25-1; d_call: -; clone_size: -; j_call: TRBJ1-5; cdr3_aa: CASSASEYQPQHF; cdr3_nt: TGTGCCAGCAGCGCTTCTGAGTATCAGCCCCAGCATTTT
v_call: TRBV20-1; d_call: TRBD1; clone_size: -; j_call: TRBJ2-1; cdr3_aa: CSARDAGPTGDEQFF; cdr3_nt: TGCAGTGCTAGAGATGCCGGACCAACAGGGGATGAGCAGTTCTTC
v_call: TRBV29-1; d_call: TRBD2; clone_size: -; j_call: TRBJ2-1; cdr3_aa: CSVEDRMRLATDEQFF; cdr3_nt: TGCAGCGTTGAAGATCGAATGAGACTAGCTACCGATGAGCAGTTCTTC
v_call: TRBV12-3/TRBV12-4; d_call: -; clone_size: -; j_call: TRBJ1-6; cdr3_aa: CASQSRDGSPLHF; cdr3_nt: TGTGCCAGTCAGTCCAGGGACGGTTCACCCCTCCACTTT
v_call: TRBV14; d_call: TRBD1; clone_size: -; j_call: TRBJ2-3; cdr3_aa: CASSPDRGFTDTQYF; cdr3_nt: TGTGCCAGCAGCCCGGACAGGGGGTTCACAGATACGCAGTATTTT
v_call: TRBV3-1; d_call: -; clone_size: -; j_call: TRBJ2-7; cdr3_aa: CASSQTGTSSEQYF; cdr3_nt: TGTGCCAGCAGCCAAACGGGAACTAGCTCCGAGCAGTACTTC
v_call: TRBV5-1; d_call: TRBD2; clone_size: many; j_call: TRBJ2-7; cdr3_aa: CASSVFVAGGAYEQYF; cdr3_nt: TGCGCCAGCAGCGTCTTTGTAGCGGGGGGAGCCTACGAGCAGTACTTC
v_call: TRBV27; d_call: -; clone_size: few; j_call: TRBJ2-3; cdr3_aa: CASSFGTRSRDTQYF; cdr3_nt: TGTGCCAGCAGTTTTGGTACTAGGTCGAGGGATACGCAGTATTTT
v_call: TRBV13; d_call: -; clone_size: few; j_call: TRBJ2-7; cdr3_aa: CASSSRQRGGYYEQYF; cdr3_nt: TGTGCCAGCAGCTCCAGACAGAGGGGAGGATACTACGAGCAGTACTTC
v_call: TRBV14; d_call: -; clone_size: many; j_call: TRBJ2-7; cdr3_aa: CASSINGPYEQYF; cdr3_nt: TGTGCCAGCAGCATAAATGGCCCCTACGAGCAGTACTTC
v_call: TRBV7-9; d_call: -; clone_size: many; j_call: TRBJ1-4; cdr3_aa: CASSSGQEKLFF; cdr3_nt: TGTGCCAGCAGCTCAGGCCAGGAAAAACTGTTTTTT
v_call: TRBV5-6; d_call: -; clone_size: few; j_call: TRBJ2-2; cdr3_aa: CASSPAGAGGELFF; cdr3_nt: TGTGCCAGCAGCCCCGCCGGGGCCGGCGGGGAGCTGTTTTTT
v_call: TRBV12-3/TRBV12-4; d_call: TRBD2; clone_size: many; j_call: TRBJ2-1; cdr3_aa: CASSSLAGGYNEQFF; cdr3_nt: TGTGCCAGCAGTTCACTAGCGGGTGGGTACAATGAGCAGTTCTTC
v_call: TRBV7-8; d_call: -; clone_size: few; j_call: TRBJ2-2; cdr3_aa: CASSRRSGGATGELFF; cdr3_nt: TGTGCCAGCAGCCGAAGGTCGGGGGGCGCGACCGGGGAGCTGTTTTTT
v_call: TRBV20-1; d_call: -; clone_size: few; j_call: TRBJ2-3; cdr3_aa: CSARNTWGTDTQYF; cdr3_nt: TGCAGTGCTAGGAATACGTGGGGGACAGATACGCAGTATTTT
v_call: TRBV7-9; d_call: TRBD2; clone_size: few; j_call: TRBJ2-5; cdr3_aa: CASSSGLPQETQYF; cdr3_nt: TGTGCCAGCAGCTCGGGACTACCTCAAGAGACCCAGTACTTC
v_call: TRBV6-2/TRBV6-3; d_call: -; clone_size: few; j_call: TRBJ1-5; cdr3_aa: CASSFGVTGNQPQHF; cdr3_nt: TGTGCCAGCAGTTTTGGGGTAACAGGCAATCAGCCCCAGCATTTT
v_call: TRBV24-1; d_call: -; clone_size: -; j_call: TRBJ2-2; cdr3_aa: CATSDSSRENTGELFF; cdr3_nt: TGTGCCACCAGTGATTCGAGCAGGGAAAACACCGGGGAGCTGTTTTTT
v_call: TRBV27; d_call: TRBD2; clone_size: few; j_call: TRBJ2-1; cdr3_aa: CASSLLGGVGNEQFF; cdr3_nt: TGTGCCAGCAGTTTGCTCGGGGGGGTGGGCAATGAGCAGTTCTTC
v_call: TRBV4-2; d_call: -; clone_size: -; j_call: TRBJ1-4; cdr3_aa: CASRKITGSNEKLFF; cdr3_nt: TGTGCCAGCAGAAAGATCACAGGATCTAATGAAAAACTGTTTTTT
v_call: TRBV19; d_call: TRBD1; clone_size: -; j_call: TRBJ1-5; cdr3_aa: CASSITGPTGGDQPQHF; cdr3_nt: TGTGCCAGTAGTATAACCGGCCCAACAGGGGGCGATCAGCCCCAGCATTTT
v_call: TRBV20-1; d_call: TRBD1; clone_size: -; j_call: TRBJ1-1; cdr3_aa: CSARKTGRNTEAFF; cdr3_nt: TGCAGTGCTCGAAAGACAGGGAGAAACACTGAAGCTTTCTTT
v_call: TRBV15; d_call: -; clone_size: -; j_call: TRBJ2-5; cdr3_aa: CATSRDEGLGLQTQYF; cdr3_nt: TGTGCCACCAGCAGAGATGAAGGGCTAGGGTTGCAGACCCAGTACTTC
v_call: TRBV12-3/TRBV12-4; d_call: TRBD2; clone_size: many; j_call: TRBJ2-1; cdr3_aa: CASSLGLAGEQFF; cdr3_nt: TGTGCCAGCAGTCTCGGACTAGCGGGTGAGCAGTTCTTC
v_call: TRBV11-2; d_call: TRBD1; clone_size: -; j_call: TRBJ2-5; cdr3_aa: CASSHPQGAGREPLETQYF; cdr3_nt: TGTGCCAGCAGCCACCCCCAGGGGGCTGGCAGGGAACCGCTGGAGACCCAGTACTTC
v_call: TRBV9; d_call: TRBD2; clone_size: few; j_call: TRBJ2-2; cdr3_aa: CASSVTSGNSYTGELFF; cdr3_nt: TGTGCCAGCAGCGTAACTAGCGGGAACAGTTACACCGGGGAGCTGTTTTTT
v_call: TRBV5-1; d_call: -; clone_size: few; j_call: TRBJ1-1; cdr3_aa: CASSFVVNTEAFF; cdr3_nt: TGCGCCAGCAGCTTCGTGGTGAACACTGAAGCTTTCTTT
v_call: TRBV28; d_call: TRBD2; clone_size: few; j_call: TRBJ2-2; cdr3_aa: CASSPGWTSGPTGELFF; cdr3_nt: TGTGCCAGCAGTCCCGGCTGGACTAGCGGACCCACCGGGGAGCTGTTTTTT
v_call: TRBV28; d_call: -; clone_size: few; j_call: TRBJ2-7; cdr3_aa: CASATSLIRDKSSYEQYF; cdr3_nt: TGTGCCAGCGCCACCTCTCTTATCCGGGACAAGAGCTCCTACGAGCAGTACTTC
v_call: TRBV7-8; d_call: TRBD1; clone_size: once; j_call: TRBJ1-1; cdr3_aa: CASSANRGANTEAFF; cdr3_nt: TGTGCCAGCAGCGCAAACAGGGGCGCGAACACTGAAGCTTTCTTT
v_call: TRBV5-1; d_call: TRBD2; clone_size: few; j_call: TRBJ2-3; cdr3_aa: CASSHGLAGETDTQYF; cdr3_nt: TGCGCCAGCAGCCACGGACTAGCGGGGGAGACAGATACGCAGTATTTT
v_call: TRBV6-5; d_call: -; clone_size: -; j_call: TRBJ2-7; cdr3_aa: CASSYIYRDGVHEQYF; cdr3_nt: TGTGCCAGCAGTTACATCTACCGGGACGGGGTACACGAGCAGTACTTC
v_call: TRBV28; d_call: -; clone_size: few; j_call: TRBJ2-5; cdr3_aa: CASSLVETQETQYF; cdr3_nt: TGTGCCAGCAGTTTGGTCGAAACCCAAGAGACCCAGTACTTC
v_call: TRBV12-3/TRBV12-4; d_call: TRBD1; clone_size: few; j_call: TRBJ2-2; cdr3_aa: CASSPTGGAVTGELFF; cdr3_nt: TGTGCCAGCAGTCCGACAGGGGGAGCGGTCACCGGGGAGCTGTTTTTT
v_call: TRBV6-5; d_call: TRBD2; clone_size: -; j_call: TRBJ2-1; cdr3_aa: CASSYLGTGTSGDNEQFF; cdr3_nt: TGTGCCAGCAGTTACTTGGGAACAGGGACTAGCGGAGACAATGAGCAGTTCTTC
v_call: TRBV7-2; d_call: -; clone_size: -; j_call: TRBJ1-3; cdr3_aa: CASSLGTPGNTIYF; cdr3_nt: TGTGCCAGCAGCTTAGGGACACCTGGAAACACCATATATTTT
v_call: TRBV18; d_call: -; clone_size: -; j_call: TRBJ2-2; cdr3_aa: CASSRDFNTGELFF; cdr3_nt: TGTGCCAGCTCACGGGACTTCAACACCGGGGAGCTGTTTTTT
v_call: TRBV7-8; d_call: -; clone_size: few; j_call: TRBJ1-4; cdr3_aa: CASSLGGGSLSANEKLFF; cdr3_nt: TGTGCCAGCAGCTTAGGGGGGGGTTCCTTATCAGCTAATGAAAAACTGTTTTTT
v_call: TRBV7-2; d_call: TRBD2; clone_size: few; j_call: TRBJ2-7; cdr3_aa: CASSLGGAGVYEQYF; cdr3_nt: TGTGCCAGCAGCTTAGGGGGAGCGGGAGTCTACGAGCAGTACTTC
v_call: TRBV12-3/TRBV12-4; d_call: TRBD2; clone_size: many; j_call: TRBJ2-1; cdr3_aa: CASSLTGGIGNEQFF; cdr3_nt: TGTGCCAGCAGTTTAACGGGAGGGATTGGGAATGAGCAGTTCTTC
v_call: TRBV3-1; d_call: -; clone_size: many; j_call: TRBJ1-1; cdr3_aa: CASSPGPRTEAFF; cdr3_nt: TGTGCCAGCAGCCCAGGGCCGAGGACTGAAGCTTTCTTT
v_call: TRBV7-3; d_call: TRBD2; clone_size: few; j_call: TRBJ2-1; cdr3_aa: CASSAGLALYNEQFF; cdr3_nt: TGTGCCAGCAGCGCAGGACTAGCGCTCTACAATGAGCAGTTCTTC
v_call: TRBV6-2/TRBV6-3; d_call: -; clone_size: -; j_call: TRBJ2-7; cdr3_aa: CASSYSKGSYEQYF; cdr3_nt: TGTGCCAGCAGTTACTCGAAGGGCTCCTACGAGCAGTACTTC
v_call: TRBV6-4; d_call: TRBD1; clone_size: -; j_call: TRBJ2-5; cdr3_aa: CASSDSGTGVETQYF; cdr3_nt: TGTGCCAGCAGTGATTCCGGGACAGGGGTAGAGACCCAGTACTTC
v_call: TRBV3-1; d_call: -; clone_size: -; j_call: TRBJ1-1; cdr3_aa: CASSPRTALNTEAFF; cdr3_nt: TGTGCCAGCAGCCCCCGGACTGCGCTGAACACTGAAGCTTTCTTT
v_call: TRBV20-1; d_call: TRBD1; clone_size: -; j_call: TRBJ2-1; cdr3_aa: CSAKAQGYSYNEQFF; cdr3_nt: TGCAGTGCAAAGGCACAGGGGTACTCCTACAATGAGCAGTTCTTC
v_call: TRBV7-3; d_call: TRBD2; clone_size: -; j_call: TRBJ2-3; cdr3_aa: CASSFSGLALDTQYF; cdr3_nt: TGTGCCAGCAGCTTCTCTGGACTAGCGTTAGATACGCAGTATTTT